This entry lists 21 T cell receptor beta chains sequenced from one sample in a study of glioma-infiltrating T cells. TCR alpha and beta CDR3 regions were amplified from RNA using iRepertoire nested multiplex PCR. One entry per CDR3 protein, called by TCRdb with MiXCR from the multiplex PCR reads. The table records about 180,000 distinct CDR3 sequences, 43% of them present only once. Sequencing was performed on glioma tissue, nonneoplastic brain tissue, or PBMCs (not recorded which). Every receptor here comes from a human donor with low-grade glioma or glioblastoma, undergoing nonglioma brain surgery, or in good health (not recorded which).

Points on this clonotype: This clone may be a read error of a much larger clone one base away. V gene TRBV3-1 combines with J gene TRBJ1-2; 7 bases fit TRBD1. Germline V CDR1 and CDR2: LGHDT, YNNKEL (reference sequence). The length of the CDR3 is 12 residues. The V gene end was trimmed by 5 bases and the J gene end by 10 bases; junction bases not matched to a gene: 7. DNA for the CDR3: TGTGCCAGCAGCGTGGGACAGCGTGTCTACACCTTC. This codes for CASSVGQRVYTF.

The chain couples TRBV7-9 to TRBJ2-5, with no clear D. Trimming removed 1 base at V and 3 bases at J, with 9 bases between. Germline V gene data show CDR1 as SEHNR and CDR2 as FQNEAQ (reference sequence). This CDR3 is built from 14 residues. CDR3 in DNA: TGTGCCAGCAGCTTAGACGGCAGAAAAGAGACCCAGTACTTC. As protein: CASSLDGRKETQYF.

The CDR3 sequence is CASISLGQGTLGTDTQYF. The CDR3 region has the DNA TGTGCCAGCATCTCGCTAGGACAGGGGACACTAGGAACAGATACGCAGTATTTT. The V and J genes are TRBV28 and TRBJ2-3; 9 bases are a match to TRBD1. CDR1 and CDR2 from the germline V gene are MDHEN and SYDVKM. The length of the CDR3 is 18 residues. The J segment lost 3 bases and the V segment lost 7 bases, leaving 17 bases of the junction unmatched.

This clonotype has just a few counts. The CDR3, as DNA: TGCAGGGCCACGGCGGTGGAAGCTTTCTTT. It is translated as CRATAVEAFF. The chain uses TRBV20-1 and TRBJ1-1; no clear D gene. The CDR3 loop spans 10 amino acids. CDR1 is DFQATT, CDR2 SNEGSKA, per germline (reference sequence).

Notes on this clonotype: An end of the junction differs from the germline gene, which may be a read error. The chain employs TRBV5-4 and TRBJ1-4; D is perhaps TRBD1 (5 bases). Germline-derived CDR1 and CDR2 are SGHNT and YYREEE (reference sequence). This CDR3 region has 13 residues. Here the CDR3 reads CASRLDINGKLFF. The CDR3 DNA reads TGTGCCAGCAGATTGGACATAAATGGAAAACTGTTTTTT. Variable domain in full (rest from reference TRBV5-4 and TRBJ1-4): ETGVTQSPTHLIKTRGQQVTLRCSSQSGHNTVSWYQQALGQGPQFIFQYYREEENGRGNFPPRFSGLQFPNYSSELNVNALELDDSALYLCASRLDINGKLFFGSGTQLSVL.

This clonotype was seen only a few times. This sequence may be a read error, since a much larger clone differs from it by one base. This chain uses TRBV25-1 with TRBJ2-3; 11 positions match TRBD2. This CDR3 is built from 16 residues. V shed 5 bases and J 2 bases; nucleotides not matched to a gene: 6. Germline loops: CDR1 MGHDK, CDR2 SYGVNS. CDR3 sequence (DNA): TGTGCCAGCAGTACCCCACTAGCGGGGGTCACAGATACGCAGTATTTT. It is translated as CASSTPLAGVTDTQYF. Looking up the rest from reference TRBV25-1 and TRBJ2-3 gives the full variable domain: EADIYQTPRYLVIGTGKKITLECSQTMGHDKMYWYQQDPGMELHLIHYSYGVNSTEKGDLSSESTVSRIRTEHFPLTLESARPSHTSQYLCASSTPLAGVTDTQYFGPGTRLTVL.

V and J are TRBV7-9 and TRBJ2-7, with D perhaps TRBD2 (7 bases). The CDR3 runs 15 residues. Germline CDR1 and CDR2: SEHNR and FQNEAQ (reference sequence). Trimming cost V 4 bases and J 4 bases, with 17 bases left between them. The chain's CDR3 is CASSSMWGGPYEQYF. The DNA of the CDR3 is TGTGCCAGCAGCTCCATGTGGGGGGGCCCATACGAGCAGTACTTC.

Remarks on this clonotype: This may arise from a read error, as a much more abundant clone is one base away. This chain uses TRBV28 with TRBJ2-3; D not certain. The CDR3 is 16 residues long. The germline V gene has CDR1 MDHEN and CDR2 SYDVKM. V dropped 6 bases and J dropped 0 bases, with 16 bases sitting between them. The CDR3 region has the DNA TGTGCCAGCAGACCTATGACTGGGCGTAGCACAGATACGCAGTATTTT. This sequence encodes CASRPMTGRSTDTQYF.

The V and J genes are TRBV3-1 and TRBJ2-3; 8 bases fit TRBD2. Per germline, CDR1 LGHDT and CDR2 YNNKEL (reference sequence). The CDR3 runs to 16 residues. After removal of 3 bases from V and 1 base from J, the junction contained 6 bases not matched to a gene. This CDR3 is CASSQRRREGTDTQYF. Written as DNA, the CDR3 is TGTGCCAGCAGCCAGCGACGGCGGGAGGGCACAGATACGCAGTATTTT.

In its sample, this clonotype was seen many times. V usage is TRBV12-3 or TRBV12-4 and J usage is TRBJ2-3, with 10 bases aligning to TRBD2. J was trimmed by 4 bases and V by 2 bases; bases with no gene match: 6. CDR3 length equals 16 residues. The CDR3 spells CASSLRLAGAADTQYF. The CDR3 bases are TGTGCCAGCAGTTTAAGGCTAGCGGGAGCAGCAGATACGCAGTATTTT.

Comment on this clonotype: The germline gene is not matched at one end of the junction; a read error may be the cause. This chain connects TRBV6-6 to TRBJ1-5, with unresolved D. The CDR3 length is 12 residues. The germline CDR1 and CDR2 sequences are MNHNY and SVGAGI (reference sequence). The CDR3 here is CARGYNNQPQNF. The CDR3 DNA reads as TGTGCCAGAGGTTACAACAATCAGCCCCAGAATTTT.

As concerns this clonotype: A clone one base away is much larger, so this may be a read error. This chain joins TRBV28 and TRBJ1-5, with D uncertain. Germline CDR1 MDHEN, CDR2 SYDVKM. CDR3 length equals 13 residues. The CDR3 DNA reads as TGTGCCAGCAGGGAAGATAGCAATAAGCCCCAGCATTTT. This gives the protein CASREDSNKPQHF.

By sample fraction, this clonotype is medium-sized (0.01 to 0.1%). The chain is built from TRBV6-1 and TRBJ2-3; 8 bases align to TRBD1. The CDR3 length is 16 residues. Germline V gene data show CDR1 as MNHNS and CDR2 as SASEGT. The junction had 10 bases not matched to a gene; V was cut back by 3 bases and J by 5 bases. CDR3 loop: CASSDSGGARRDTQYF. The CDR3 region has the DNA TGTGCCAGCAGTGACTCAGGGGGCGCAAGACGAGATACGCAGTATTTT.

This clonotype has at least ten counts. The chain uses TRBV6-6 and TRBJ2-5; D is possibly TRBD1 (7 bases). Trimming took 0 bases from V and 4 from J, leaving 12 bases between them. This CDR3 contains 15 residues. Germline lookup yields CDR1 MNHNY and CDR2 SVGAGI (reference sequence). CDR3 coding DNA: TGTGCCAGCAGTTACTCAGGCCAGGGGGGAGAGACCCAGTACTTC. Residues: CASSYSGQGGETQYF.

With respect to this clonotype: A read error is possible here, since a much larger clone lies one base away. The chain couples TRBV20-1 to TRBJ2-1, with a tentative D call TRBD2 (6 bases). CDR3 length: 17 residues. Germline loops: CDR1 DFQATT, CDR2 SNEGSKA (reference sequence). Trimming cost V 0 bases and J 10 bases, with 25 bases left between them. For the CDR3, the DNA is TGCAGTGCTAGAGATCGTGAGGGACTCGGAGGGAGGTTCGAGCAGTTCTTC. It yields the protein CSARDREGLGGRFEQFF.

Remarks on this clonotype: Relative to the germline gene, one junction end is altered; a read error may explain this. V usage is TRBV28 and J usage is TRBJ1-5; D gene uncertain. Germline V gene data show CDR1 as MDHEN and CDR2 as SYDVKM. The CDR3 consists of 13 residues. CDR3 nucleotides: TGTGCCAGCGCTGGGGATAGCAATCAGACCCAGAATTTT. This gives the protein CASAGDSNQTQNF.

The rearrangement joins TRBV27 to TRBJ2-3, with 13 bases fitting TRBD2. Germline V gene lookup returns CDR1 MNHEY and CDR2 SMNVEV (reference sequence). The CDR3 is 15 amino acids. J gave up 4 bases and V 8 bases, and 6 bases lay outside the gene matches. Here the CDR3 reads CASRRTSGSADTQYF. DNA for the CDR3: TGTGCCAGCCGTCGGACTAGCGGGAGTGCAGATACGCAGTATTTT.

With regard to this clonotype: A clone one base away is much larger, so this may be a read error. The V call is TRBV6-5, the J call TRBJ2-3, with 9 bases aligning to TRBD2. Germline V gives CDR1 MNHEY, CDR2 SVGAGI. The CDR3 totals 15 residues. In DNA form, the CDR3 reads TGTGCCAGCAGTTACTCTAGCGGGAGAGGAGATACGAAGTATTTT. Protein sequence: CASSYSSGRGDTKYF.

This clonotype has more than one count but fewer than ten. V gene TRBV7-8 combines with J gene TRBJ1-2; D not resolved. V gave up 1 base and J gave up 0 bases, with 6 bases separating them. The CDR3 extends over 14 amino acids. Germline assignment: CDR1 SGHVS and CDR2 FQNEAQ. The CDR3 nucleotides read TGTGCCAGCAGCTTAGATCAAGCTAACTATGGCTACACCTTC. Protein: CASSLDQANYGYTF.

The V gene is TRBV7-2, the J gene TRBJ2-7, with D possibly matching TRBD2 (6 bases). Germline assignment: CDR1 SGHTA and CDR2 FQGNSA. The CDR3 totals 17 residues. Trimming took off 5 bases at V and 2 bases at J, with 22 bases between the two ends. Here the CDR3 reads CASSLNRGSHRPYEQYF. Here the CDR3 DNA reads TGTGCCAGCAGCCTAAACCGGGGGTCACACCGACCCTACGAGCAGTACTTC.

On this clonotype: A much bigger clone sits one base away, suggesting this may be a read error. The chain recombines TRBV18 with TRBJ2-7; tentatively, D is TRBD1 (5 bases). With 3 bases removed from V and 6 bases from J, the gap between germline ends came to 12 bases. This CDR3 has 13 residues. CDR1 and CDR2 from the germline V gene are KGHSH and LQKENI. The CDR3 spells CASSPVTVGEQYF. In DNA form, the CDR3 reads TGTGCCAGCTCACCGGTGACAGTGGGCGAGCAGTACTTC.